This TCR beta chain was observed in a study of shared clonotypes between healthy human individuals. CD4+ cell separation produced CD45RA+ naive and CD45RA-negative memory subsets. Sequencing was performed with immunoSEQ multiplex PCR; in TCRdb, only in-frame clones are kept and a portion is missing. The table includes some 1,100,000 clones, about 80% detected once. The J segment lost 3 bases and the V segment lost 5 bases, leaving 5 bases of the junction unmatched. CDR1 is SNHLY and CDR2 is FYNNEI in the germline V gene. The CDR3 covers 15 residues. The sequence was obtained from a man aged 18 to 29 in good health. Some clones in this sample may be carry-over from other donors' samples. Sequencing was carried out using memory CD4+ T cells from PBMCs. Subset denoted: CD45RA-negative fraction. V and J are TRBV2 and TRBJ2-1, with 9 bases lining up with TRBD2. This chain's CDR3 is CASSPGLAIYNEQFF. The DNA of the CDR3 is TGTGCCAGCAGTCCCGGACTAGCGATCTACAATGAGCAGTTCTTC.